These T cell receptor beta chains were read from a single sample in a study of blood T cells in healthy people across ages. TCRdb processed the 5' RACE reads anew with MiXCR; each CDR3 protein has one entry. The table has 1.2 million to 1.5 million distinct CDR3 sequences, 59% seen once; the top ten hold more than 6%. The sequenced sample was blood. The origin of the receptors is a man younger than 35 in good health. CDR3s include the opening cysteine and the closing phenylalanine or tryptophan. Each record gives: V gene, clone size, D gene, J gene, CDR3 DNA, CDR3 protein. The D gene is left open where the match is weak. Some rows have no size entry. The others give once, few or many, or a class for an expanded clone.

v_call: TRBV7-8; clone_size: .; d_call: .; j_call: TRBJ2-1; cdr3_nt: TGTGCCAGCAGCTTAGGGGGGTACAGCTCCTACAATGAGCAGTTCTTC; cdr3_aa: CASSLGGYSSYNEQFF
v_call: TRBV29-1; clone_size: .; d_call: .; j_call: TRBJ2-7; cdr3_nt: TGCAGCGTCATTTCTGACAGTCCCTACGAGCAGTACTTC; cdr3_aa: CSVISDSPYEQYF
v_call: TRBV12-3/TRBV12-4; clone_size: .; d_call: .; j_call: TRBJ1-1; cdr3_nt: TGTGCCAGCAGCCACACCACGGACCCTGAAGCTTTCTTT; cdr3_aa: CASSHTTDPEAFF
v_call: TRBV3-1; clone_size: .; d_call: .; j_call: TRBJ1-5; cdr3_nt: TGTGCCAGCAGCCATAACCGGGCTAATCAGCCCCAGCATTTT; cdr3_aa: CASSHNRANQPQHF
v_call: TRBV20-1; clone_size: .; d_call: TRBD2; j_call: TRBJ2-3; cdr3_nt: TGCAGTGCTAGAGGCGCGGGAGGGGGGACAGATACGCAGTATTTT; cdr3_aa: CSARGAGGGTDTQYF
v_call: TRBV2; clone_size: .; d_call: .; j_call: TRBJ2-2; cdr3_nt: TGTGCCAGCAGGGCCGGGGAGCTGTTTTTT; cdr3_aa: CASRAGELFF
v_call: TRBV29-1; clone_size: .; d_call: TRBD1; j_call: TRBJ2-7; cdr3_nt: TGCAGCGTAGACTCCGGGACAGGGGTTGAGGGCGAGCAGTACTTC; cdr3_aa: CSVDSGTGVEGEQYF
v_call: TRBV7-9; clone_size: .; d_call: TRBD1; j_call: TRBJ1-6; cdr3_nt: TGTGCCAGCAGCTCCCGGGACAGGGCGTATAATTCACCCCTCCACTTT; cdr3_aa: CASSSRDRAYNSPLHF
v_call: TRBV29-1; clone_size: .; d_call: .; j_call: TRBJ1-2; cdr3_nt: TGCAGCGTGGAAGGACTGGGGGATGGCTACACCTTC; cdr3_aa: CSVEGLGDGYTF
v_call: TRBV14; clone_size: few; d_call: TRBD1; j_call: TRBJ2-3; cdr3_nt: TGTGCCAGCAGCCAAGTGTTCGGGACAGGGGTAACAGATACGCAGTATTTT; cdr3_aa: CASSQVFGTGVTDTQYF
v_call: TRBV28; clone_size: few; d_call: .; j_call: TRBJ1-2; cdr3_nt: TGTGCCAGCAGTTTATTCGGGACACATGGCGATGGCTACACCTTC; cdr3_aa: CASSLFGTHGDGYTF
v_call: TRBV7-9; clone_size: few; d_call: TRBD2; j_call: TRBJ2-4; cdr3_nt: TGTGCCAGCTCCGGGGTAGCGGGGTCTCAAAACATTCAGTACTTC; cdr3_aa: CASSGVAGSQNIQYF
v_call: TRBV5-1; clone_size: .; d_call: .; j_call: TRBJ2-3; cdr3_nt: TGCGCCAGCAGCGTCTACCCGAGCACGGGCACAGATACGCAGTATTTT; cdr3_aa: CASSVYPSTGTDTQYF
v_call: TRBV11-3; clone_size: .; d_call: .; j_call: TRBJ1-1; cdr3_nt: TGTGCCAGCAGCTTGACCCGTACAGGACGGAACACTGAAGCTTTCTTT; cdr3_aa: CASSLTRTGRNTEAFF
v_call: TRBV9; clone_size: .; d_call: .; j_call: TRBJ1-2; cdr3_nt: TGTGCCAGCAGCCCCCGCGGCGGGTCCTATGGCTACACCTTC; cdr3_aa: CASSPRGGSYGYTF
v_call: TRBV12-3/TRBV12-4; clone_size: few; d_call: .; j_call: TRBJ1-6; cdr3_nt: TGTGCCAGCAGTTCGTCAGTTCAAAATTCACCCCTCCACTTT; cdr3_aa: CASSSSVQNSPLHF
v_call: TRBV6-2/TRBV6-3; clone_size: .; d_call: .; j_call: TRBJ2-3; cdr3_nt: TGTGCCAGCAGTTACTCGATGGGGGCTACGCAGTATTTT; cdr3_aa: CASSYSMGATQYF
v_call: TRBV7-8; clone_size: .; d_call: .; j_call: TRBJ1-5; cdr3_nt: TGTGCCAGCACCCGGAGAGGGGACAATCAGCCCCAGCATTTT; cdr3_aa: CASTRRGDNQPQHF
v_call: TRBV14; clone_size: few; d_call: TRBD2; j_call: TRBJ2-1; cdr3_nt: TGTGCCAGCAGCCAAGGGACTAGCGCTTACAATGAGCAGTTCTTC; cdr3_aa: CASSQGTSAYNEQFF
v_call: TRBV9; clone_size: .; d_call: TRBD1; j_call: TRBJ2-7; cdr3_nt: TGTGCCAGCAGCATAGGACAGGGCCTTGGGTACGAGCAGTACTTC; cdr3_aa: CASSIGQGLGYEQYF
v_call: TRBV4-1; clone_size: .; d_call: .; j_call: TRBJ1-1; cdr3_nt: TGCGCCAGCAGCCAAGGTCGGTTGGCTGAAGCTTTCTTT; cdr3_aa: CASSQGRLAEAFF
v_call: TRBV5-1; clone_size: .; d_call: TRBD1; j_call: TRBJ2-5; cdr3_nt: TGCGCCAGCAGCGCTTCCCAGGGGGCAAAGGAGACCCAGTACTTC; cdr3_aa: CASSASQGAKETQYF
v_call: TRBV28; clone_size: .; d_call: .; j_call: TRBJ1-1; cdr3_nt: TGTGCCTCCTCCGTCCTGAACACTGAAGCTTTCTTT; cdr3_aa: CASSVLNTEAFF
v_call: TRBV4-1; clone_size: once; d_call: TRBD1; j_call: TRBJ2-3; cdr3_nt: TGCGCCAGCAGCCAAGATGGGACAGGGAAGTCAGATACGCAGTATTTT; cdr3_aa: CASSQDGTGKSDTQYF
v_call: TRBV5-1; clone_size: .; d_call: .; j_call: TRBJ2-3; cdr3_nt: TGCGCCAGCAGCTTGAGATTTAGGGGGGGAGAGAGCACAGATACGCAGTATTTT; cdr3_aa: CASSLRFRGGESTDTQYF
v_call: TRBV6-5; clone_size: .; d_call: TRBD1; j_call: TRBJ2-7; cdr3_nt: TGTGCCAGCAGTTACCCCGGGACAGCCACCTACGAGCAGTACTTC; cdr3_aa: CASSYPGTATYEQYF
v_call: TRBV20-1; clone_size: few; d_call: .; j_call: TRBJ2-7; cdr3_nt: TGCAGTGCTGGGGCTGGTGACGAGCAGTACTTC; cdr3_aa: CSAGAGDEQYF
v_call: TRBV9; clone_size: .; d_call: .; j_call: TRBJ2-7; cdr3_nt: TGTGCCAGCAGCGTAGAGGCATTCGGGTTGGACGAGCAGTACTTC; cdr3_aa: CASSVEAFGLDEQYF
v_call: TRBV6-2/TRBV6-3; clone_size: .; d_call: .; j_call: TRBJ1-1; cdr3_nt: TGTGCCAGCAGGTGGACAGAGAACACTGAAGCTTTCTTT; cdr3_aa: CASRWTENTEAFF
v_call: TRBV27; clone_size: .; d_call: .; j_call: TRBJ1-4; cdr3_nt: TGTGCCAGCAGTCCCCAAGGATGGGGAAGGGGTGAAAAACTGTTTTTT; cdr3_aa: CASSPQGWGRGEKLFF
v_call: TRBV7-2; clone_size: .; d_call: TRBD2; j_call: TRBJ2-1; cdr3_nt: TGTGCCAGCACCTGGAGCGGGGTAGGCTACAATGAGCAGTTCTTC; cdr3_aa: CASTWSGVGYNEQFF
v_call: TRBV13; clone_size: .; d_call: .; j_call: TRBJ2-4; cdr3_nt: TGTGCCAGCAGCTTATCGTTGGGCAACATTCAGTACTTC; cdr3_aa: CASSLSLGNIQYF
v_call: TRBV29-1; clone_size: few; d_call: .; j_call: TRBJ2-7; cdr3_nt: TGCAGCGCTCAAGATAGCTCCTACGAGCAGTACTTC; cdr3_aa: CSAQDSSYEQYF
v_call: TRBV20-1; clone_size: few; d_call: .; j_call: TRBJ2-3; cdr3_nt: TGCAGTCCTGGGGTCACAGATACGCAGTATTTT; cdr3_aa: CSPGVTDTQYF
v_call: TRBV4-3; clone_size: .; d_call: .; j_call: TRBJ2-7; cdr3_nt: TGCGCCAGCAGCCAAGATAAGGGGCACCCCCCCTACGAGCAGTACTTC; cdr3_aa: CASSQDKGHPPYEQYF
v_call: TRBV12-3/TRBV12-4; clone_size: .; d_call: TRBD2; j_call: TRBJ2-4; cdr3_nt: TGTGCCAGCAGCTCGACTAGCGGGCAACACAAAAACATTCAGTACTTC; cdr3_aa: CASSSTSGQHKNIQYF
v_call: TRBV7-9; clone_size: .; d_call: TRBD2; j_call: TRBJ2-7; cdr3_nt: TGTGCCAGCAGCTTAGAGCGGGGGGGCCACGAGCAGTACTTC; cdr3_aa: CASSLERGGHEQYF
v_call: TRBV29-1; clone_size: .; d_call: .; j_call: TRBJ2-7; cdr3_nt: TGCAGCGTTGAAGGGGGGTCCAATGAGCAGTACTTC; cdr3_aa: CSVEGGSNEQYF
v_call: TRBV7-9; clone_size: .; d_call: .; j_call: TRBJ2-2; cdr3_nt: TGTGCCAGCAGCCGAACAATCCCCGGGGAGCTGTTTTTT; cdr3_aa: CASSRTIPGELFF
v_call: TRBV4-1; clone_size: .; d_call: .; j_call: TRBJ2-3; cdr3_nt: TGCGCCAGCAGCCAAGGAAGGTACGACACCCGCACAGATACGCAGTATTTT; cdr3_aa: CASSQGRYDTRTDTQYF
v_call: TRBV12-3/TRBV12-4; clone_size: .; d_call: .; j_call: TRBJ1-2; cdr3_nt: TGTGCCAGCAGTTTCACCCACAGGGCTGGTGGCTACACCTTC; cdr3_aa: CASSFTHRAGGYTF
v_call: TRBV29-1; clone_size: .; d_call: .; j_call: TRBJ2-7; cdr3_nt: TGCAGCGTTGTAGGACCCTCGATCTCCTACGAGCAGTACTTC; cdr3_aa: CSVVGPSISYEQYF
v_call: TRBV29-1; clone_size: few; d_call: .; j_call: TRBJ1-1; cdr3_nt: TGCAGCTTTGGGACTCTCCCCATGAACACTGAAGCTTTCTTT; cdr3_aa: CSFGTLPMNTEAFF
v_call: TRBV11-2; clone_size: few; d_call: .; j_call: TRBJ1-3; cdr3_nt: TGTGCCAGCAGCCTCGGAGACACCTCTGGAAACACCATATATTTT; cdr3_aa: CASSLGDTSGNTIYF
v_call: TRBV7-2; clone_size: once; d_call: .; j_call: TRBJ2-1; cdr3_nt: TGTGCGTGGGGCCCAGGAAATGAGCAGTTCTTC; cdr3_aa: CAWGPGNEQFF
v_call: TRBV3-1; clone_size: .; d_call: TRBD1; j_call: TRBJ1-2; cdr3_nt: TGTGCCAGCAGCCGACAGGGGGCTGAGAACTATGGCTACACCTTC; cdr3_aa: CASSRQGAENYGYTF
v_call: TRBV5-1; clone_size: .; d_call: .; j_call: TRBJ2-7; cdr3_nt: TGCGCCAGCAGCTTGTTGGAGGGGCAGGGCTACGAGCAGTACTTC; cdr3_aa: CASSLLEGQGYEQYF
v_call: TRBV6-5; clone_size: few; d_call: TRBD1; j_call: TRBJ2-3; cdr3_nt: TGTGCCAGCAGGGGGACAGGGGATACGCAGTATTTT; cdr3_aa: CASRGTGDTQYF
v_call: TRBV25-1; clone_size: .; d_call: .; j_call: TRBJ2-7; cdr3_nt: TGTGCCAGCAGTGAATTCGGCTCTACCTACGAGCAGTACTTC; cdr3_aa: CASSEFGSTYEQYF
v_call: TRBV7-9; clone_size: .; d_call: TRBD2; j_call: TRBJ2-5; cdr3_nt: TGTGCCAGCAGCCTCCCCGTAGCGGGGGGCGGGGAGACCCAGTACTTC; cdr3_aa: CASSLPVAGGGETQYF
v_call: TRBV5-1; clone_size: .; d_call: .; j_call: TRBJ1-6; cdr3_nt: TGCGCCAGCAGCCAGACCCATCCGGGGGCTGACTATAATTCACCCCTCCACTTT; cdr3_aa: CASSQTHPGADYNSPLHF
v_call: TRBV6-2/TRBV6-3; clone_size: .; d_call: .; j_call: TRBJ2-1; cdr3_nt: TGTGCCAGCAGTTACGTGGGCAATGAGCAGTTCTTC; cdr3_aa: CASSYVGNEQFF
v_call: TRBV6-5; clone_size: few; d_call: .; j_call: TRBJ2-4; cdr3_nt: TGTGCCAGCAGGTTGGACAGAAGGGACATTCAGTACTTC; cdr3_aa: CASRLDRRDIQYF
v_call: TRBV20-1; clone_size: .; d_call: .; j_call: TRBJ2-7; cdr3_nt: TGCAGTGCTAGTGAATCTTACGAGCAGTACTTC; cdr3_aa: CSASESYEQYF